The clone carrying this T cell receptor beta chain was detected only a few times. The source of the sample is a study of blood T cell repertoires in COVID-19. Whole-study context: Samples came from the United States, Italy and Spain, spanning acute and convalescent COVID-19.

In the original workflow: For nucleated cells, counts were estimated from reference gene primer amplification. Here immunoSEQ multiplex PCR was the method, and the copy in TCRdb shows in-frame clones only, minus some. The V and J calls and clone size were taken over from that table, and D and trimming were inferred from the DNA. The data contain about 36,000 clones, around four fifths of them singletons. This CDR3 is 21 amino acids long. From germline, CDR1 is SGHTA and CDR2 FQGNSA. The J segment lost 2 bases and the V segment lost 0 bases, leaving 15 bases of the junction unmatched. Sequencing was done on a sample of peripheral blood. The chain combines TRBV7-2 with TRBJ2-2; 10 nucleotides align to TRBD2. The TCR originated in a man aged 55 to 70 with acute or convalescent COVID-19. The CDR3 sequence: CASSLARRGEILAGNTGELFF. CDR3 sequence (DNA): TGTGCCAGCAGCTTAGCGCGTAGGGGCGAGATACTAGCGGGAAACACCGGGGAGCTGTTTTTT.